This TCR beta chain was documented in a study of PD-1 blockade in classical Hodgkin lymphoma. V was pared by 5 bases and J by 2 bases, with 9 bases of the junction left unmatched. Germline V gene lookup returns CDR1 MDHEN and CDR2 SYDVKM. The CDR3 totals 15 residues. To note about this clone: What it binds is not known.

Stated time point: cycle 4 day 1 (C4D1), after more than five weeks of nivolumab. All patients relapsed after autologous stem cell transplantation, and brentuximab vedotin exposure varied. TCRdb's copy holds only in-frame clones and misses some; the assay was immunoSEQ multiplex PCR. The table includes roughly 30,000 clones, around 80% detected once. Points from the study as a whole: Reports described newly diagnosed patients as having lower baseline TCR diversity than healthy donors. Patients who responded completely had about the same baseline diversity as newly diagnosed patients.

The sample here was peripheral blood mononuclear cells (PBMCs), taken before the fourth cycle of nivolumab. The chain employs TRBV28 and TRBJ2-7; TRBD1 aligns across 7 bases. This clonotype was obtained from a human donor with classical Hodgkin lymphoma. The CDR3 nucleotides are TGTGCCAGCAGTCGGACAGGCGAAACCCCCTACGAGCAGTACTTC. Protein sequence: CASSRTGETPYEQYF.